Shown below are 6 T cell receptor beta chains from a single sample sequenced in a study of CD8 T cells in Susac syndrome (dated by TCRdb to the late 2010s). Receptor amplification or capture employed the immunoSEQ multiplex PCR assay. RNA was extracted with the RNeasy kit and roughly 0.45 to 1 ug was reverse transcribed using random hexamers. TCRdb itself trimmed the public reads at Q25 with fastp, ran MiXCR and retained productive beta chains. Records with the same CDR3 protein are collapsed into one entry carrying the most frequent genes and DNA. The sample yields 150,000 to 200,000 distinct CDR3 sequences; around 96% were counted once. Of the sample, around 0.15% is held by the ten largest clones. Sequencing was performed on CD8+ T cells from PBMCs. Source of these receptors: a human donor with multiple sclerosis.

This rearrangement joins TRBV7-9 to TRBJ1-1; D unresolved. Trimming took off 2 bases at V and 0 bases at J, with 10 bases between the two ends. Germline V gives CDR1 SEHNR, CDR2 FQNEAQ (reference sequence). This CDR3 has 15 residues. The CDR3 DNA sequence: TGTGCCAGCAGCTTACGCATAGGAGTGAACACTGAAGCTTTCTTT. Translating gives CASSLRIGVNTEAFF.

CDR3 bases: TGTGCCAGCGATCCCCATATCGCCTACAATGAGCAGTTCTTC. Encoded protein: CASDPHIAYNEQFF. The chain employs TRBV7-9 and TRBJ2-1; D unresolved. The CDR3 totals 14 residues. V was clipped by 8 bases and J by 2 bases, with 13 bases between them. Germline values: CDR1 SEHNR, CDR2 FQNEAQ (reference sequence).

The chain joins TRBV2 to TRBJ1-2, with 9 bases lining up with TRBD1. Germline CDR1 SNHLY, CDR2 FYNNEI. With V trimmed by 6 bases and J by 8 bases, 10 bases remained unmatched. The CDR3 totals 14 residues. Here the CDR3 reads CASSNEQGAEGYTF. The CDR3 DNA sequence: TGTGCCAGCAGCAATGAACAGGGGGCGGAAGGCTACACCTTC.

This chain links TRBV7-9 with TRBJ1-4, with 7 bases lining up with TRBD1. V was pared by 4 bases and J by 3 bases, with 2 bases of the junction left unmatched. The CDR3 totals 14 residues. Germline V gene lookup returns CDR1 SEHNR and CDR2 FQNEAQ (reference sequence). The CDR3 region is CASSSGTANEKLFF. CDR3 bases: TGTGCCAGCAGCTCGGGGACAGCTAATGAAAAACTGTTTTTT.

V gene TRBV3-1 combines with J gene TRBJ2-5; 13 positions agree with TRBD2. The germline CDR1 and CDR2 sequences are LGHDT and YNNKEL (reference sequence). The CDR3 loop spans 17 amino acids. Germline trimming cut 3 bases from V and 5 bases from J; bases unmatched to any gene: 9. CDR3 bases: TGTGCCAGCAGCCACGCTGTCGGACTAGCGGGGGAGGAGACCCAGTACTTC. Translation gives CASSHAVGLAGEETQYF.

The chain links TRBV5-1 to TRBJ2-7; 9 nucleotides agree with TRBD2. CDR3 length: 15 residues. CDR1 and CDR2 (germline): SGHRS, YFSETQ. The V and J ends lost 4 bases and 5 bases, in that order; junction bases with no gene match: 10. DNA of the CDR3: TGCGCCAGCAGCGGCGGGGGGGCGTTCCCTAACGAGCAGTACTTC. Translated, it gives CASSGGGAFPNEQYF.